The sequence of this TCR beta chain was determined in a study of blood T cell repertoires in COVID-19. With 0 bases removed from V and 2 bases from J, the gap between germline ends came to 8 bases. Germline lookup yields CDR1 SGHNT and CDR2 YENEEA. This CDR3 region has 14 residues. This clone has only one observation. TCRdb's table, derived via immunoSEQ multiplex PCR, lists solely in-frame clones and lacks some. The top ten clones hold approximately 15% of a sample with tens of thousands of clones, under 80% of them seen once. V is TRBV11-3 and J is TRBJ2-7; weak D call: TRBD1 (5 bases). The TCR sequence derives from a human donor in a cohort sampled during active COVID-19. The sequencing input was peripheral blood. CDR3 protein: CASSLDRTTYEQYV. DNA for the CDR3: TGTGCCAGCAGCTTAGATAGGACAACCTACGAGCAGTACGTC.